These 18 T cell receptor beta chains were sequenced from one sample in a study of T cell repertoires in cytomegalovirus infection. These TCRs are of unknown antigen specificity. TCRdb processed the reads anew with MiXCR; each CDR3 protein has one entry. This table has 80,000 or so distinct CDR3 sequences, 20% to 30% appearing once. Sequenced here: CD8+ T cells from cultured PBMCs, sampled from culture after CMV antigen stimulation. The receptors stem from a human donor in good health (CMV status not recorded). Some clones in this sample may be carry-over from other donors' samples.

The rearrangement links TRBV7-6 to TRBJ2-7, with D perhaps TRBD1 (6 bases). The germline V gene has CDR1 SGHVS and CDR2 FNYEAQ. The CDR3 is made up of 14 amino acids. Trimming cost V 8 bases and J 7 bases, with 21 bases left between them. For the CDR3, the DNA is TGTGCCAGCGCCCCTTGGGCAGGGGCAGGAGAGCAGTACTTC. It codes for CASAPWAGAGEQYF.

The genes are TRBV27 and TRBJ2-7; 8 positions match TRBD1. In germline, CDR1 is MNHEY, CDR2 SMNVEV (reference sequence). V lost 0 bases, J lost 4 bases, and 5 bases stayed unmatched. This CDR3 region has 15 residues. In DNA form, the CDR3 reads TGTGCCAGCAGTTTATCGCCAGGGGGCTTTTACGAGCAGTACTTC. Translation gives CASSLSPGGFYEQYF.

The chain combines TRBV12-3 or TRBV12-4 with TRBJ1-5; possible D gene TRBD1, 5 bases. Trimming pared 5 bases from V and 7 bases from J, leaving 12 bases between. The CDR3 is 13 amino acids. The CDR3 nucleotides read TGTGCCAGCAGTGGGGGGGAGGCGCAGCCCCAGCATTTT. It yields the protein CASSGGEAQPQHF.

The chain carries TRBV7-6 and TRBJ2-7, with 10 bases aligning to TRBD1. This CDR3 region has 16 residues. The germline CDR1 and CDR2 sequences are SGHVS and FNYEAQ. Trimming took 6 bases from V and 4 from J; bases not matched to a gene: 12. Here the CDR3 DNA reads TGTGCCAGCAGTCCTTCCGGCGGACAGGGGGATTACGAGCAGTACTTC. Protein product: CASSPSGGQGDYEQYF.

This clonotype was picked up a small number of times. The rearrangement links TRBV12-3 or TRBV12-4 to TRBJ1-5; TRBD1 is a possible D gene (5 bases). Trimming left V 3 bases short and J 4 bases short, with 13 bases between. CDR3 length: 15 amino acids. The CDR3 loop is CASSFGAAGNQPQHF. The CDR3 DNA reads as TGTGCCAGCAGTTTTGGGGCAGCTGGGAATCAGCCCCAGCATTTT.

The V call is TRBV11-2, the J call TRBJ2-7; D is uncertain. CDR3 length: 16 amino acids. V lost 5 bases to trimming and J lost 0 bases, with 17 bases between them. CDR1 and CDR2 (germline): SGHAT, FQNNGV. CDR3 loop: CASSPPNPERSYEQYF. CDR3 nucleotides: TGTGCCAGCAGCCCTCCTAATCCGGAGCGCTCCTACGAGCAGTACTTC.

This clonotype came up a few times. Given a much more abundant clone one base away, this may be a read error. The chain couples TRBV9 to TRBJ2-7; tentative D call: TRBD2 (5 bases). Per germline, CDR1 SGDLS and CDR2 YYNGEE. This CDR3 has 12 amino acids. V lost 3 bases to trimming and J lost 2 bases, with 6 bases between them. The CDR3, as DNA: TGTGCCAGCAGCGGGGAGACCTACGAGCAGTACTTC. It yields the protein CASSGETYEQYF.

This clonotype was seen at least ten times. CDR3 nucleotide sequence: TGTGCCAGCAGCTCGGACGGCTACGAGCAGTACTTC. This encodes CASSSDGYEQYF. The chain combines TRBV7-9 with TRBJ2-7, with D unclear. The ends were cut back, 4 bases at V and 3 bases at J, with 7 bases in the middle. CDR3 length: 12 residues. The germline V gene has CDR1 SEHNR and CDR2 FQNEAQ (reference sequence).

This chain's CDR3 is CASSSAGQPNQPQHF. As DNA, the CDR3 is TGTGCCAGCAGCTCTGCGGGACAGCCCAATCAGCCCCAGCATTTT. V and J are TRBV25-1 and TRBJ1-5; 7 nucleotides align to TRBD1. The CDR3 is 15 residues long. The germline CDR1 and CDR2 sequences are MGHDK and SYGVNS. V trimming: 6 bases; J trimming: 3 bases; junction bases outside the gene matches: 8.

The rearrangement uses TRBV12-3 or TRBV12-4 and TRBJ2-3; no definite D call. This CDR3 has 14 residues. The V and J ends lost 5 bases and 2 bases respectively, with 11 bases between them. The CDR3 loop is CASSLTRVTDTQYF. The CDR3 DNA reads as TGTGCCAGCAGTCTGACAAGAGTCACAGATACGCAGTATTTT.

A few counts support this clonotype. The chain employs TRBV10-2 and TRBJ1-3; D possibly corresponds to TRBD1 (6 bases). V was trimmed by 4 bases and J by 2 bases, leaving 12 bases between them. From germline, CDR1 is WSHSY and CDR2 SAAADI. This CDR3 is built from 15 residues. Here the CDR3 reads CASSVEGEPGNTIYF. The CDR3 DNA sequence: TGCGCCAGCAGTGTAGAGGGGGAGCCTGGAAACACCATATATTTT.

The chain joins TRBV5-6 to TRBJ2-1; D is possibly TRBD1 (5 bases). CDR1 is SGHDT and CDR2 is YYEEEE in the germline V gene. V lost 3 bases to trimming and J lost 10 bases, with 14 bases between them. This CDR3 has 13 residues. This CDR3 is CASSSTGYAEQFF. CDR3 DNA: TGTGCCAGCAGCTCCACAGGATATGCGGAGCAGTTCTTC.

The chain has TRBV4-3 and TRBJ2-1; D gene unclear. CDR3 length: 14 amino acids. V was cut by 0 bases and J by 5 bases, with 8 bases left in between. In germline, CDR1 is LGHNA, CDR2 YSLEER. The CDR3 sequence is CASSQDVNNNEQFF. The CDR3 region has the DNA TGCGCCAGCAGCCAAGATGTTAACAACAATGAGCAGTTCTTC.

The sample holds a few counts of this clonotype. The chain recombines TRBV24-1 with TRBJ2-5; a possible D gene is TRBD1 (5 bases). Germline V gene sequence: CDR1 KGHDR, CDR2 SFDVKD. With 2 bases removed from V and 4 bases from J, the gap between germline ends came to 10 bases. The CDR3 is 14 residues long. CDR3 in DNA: TGTGCCACCAGTGATTCTCTACAGGCAGAGACCCAGTACTTC. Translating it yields CATSDSLQAETQYF.

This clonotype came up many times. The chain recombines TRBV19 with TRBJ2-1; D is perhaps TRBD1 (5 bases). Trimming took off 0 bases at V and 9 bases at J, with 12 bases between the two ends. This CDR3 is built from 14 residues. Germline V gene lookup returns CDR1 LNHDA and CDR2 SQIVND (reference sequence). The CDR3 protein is CASSIDLFRGEQFF. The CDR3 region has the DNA TGTGCCAGTAGTATAGATCTTTTTAGGGGTGAGCAGTTCTTC.

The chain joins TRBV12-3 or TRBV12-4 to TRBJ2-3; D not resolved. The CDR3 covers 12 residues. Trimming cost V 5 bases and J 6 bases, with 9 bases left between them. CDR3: CASSHPSDTQYF. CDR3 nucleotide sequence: TGTGCCAGCAGTCACCCCTCGGATACGCAGTATTTT.

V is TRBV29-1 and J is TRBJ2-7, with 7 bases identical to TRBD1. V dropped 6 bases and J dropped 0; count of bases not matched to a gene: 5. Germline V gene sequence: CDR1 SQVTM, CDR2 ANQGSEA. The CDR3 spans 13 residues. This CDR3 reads CSVAGQASYEQYF. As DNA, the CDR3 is TGCAGCGTGGCAGGACAGGCCTCCTACGAGCAGTACTTC.

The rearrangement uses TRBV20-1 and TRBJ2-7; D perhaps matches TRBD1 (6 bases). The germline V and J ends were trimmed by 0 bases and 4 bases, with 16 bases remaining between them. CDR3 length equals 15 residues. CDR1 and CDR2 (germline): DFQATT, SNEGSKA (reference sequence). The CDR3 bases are TGCAGTGCTAGAGATATAACAGGGACGGGGTACGAGCAGTACTTC. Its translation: CSARDITGTGYEQYF.